Following are 8 T cell receptor beta chains from one sample sequenced in a study of shared clonotypes between healthy human individuals. Method: immunoSEQ multiplex PCR; TCRdb's copy keeps in-frame clones and lacks some. Among 100,000 to 120,000 clones listed, 55% to 70% were seen once. Sequencing input: memory CD8+ T cells sorted from blood. The subset is: CD45RO+ cells pooled with CCR7-negative TemRA cells. These receptors were taken from a woman under 40 in good health.

There are many counts of this clone. This sample also contains other DNA sequences that code for the same CDR3. V gene TRBV27 combines with J gene TRBJ2-2, with TRBD2 matching over 9 bases. This CDR3 has 16 residues. The V gene end was trimmed by 2 bases and the J gene end by 7 bases; junction bases not matched to a gene: 8. Germline loops: CDR1 MNHEY, CDR2 SMNVEV (reference sequence). CDR3 in amino acids: CASSLLASGIGGELFF. The DNA of the CDR3 is TGTGCCAGCAGTTTACTTGCTAGCGGGATTGGCGGGGAGCTGTTTTTT.

The chain carries TRBV15 and TRBJ2-2, with 7 bases that match TRBD1. CDR3 size: 21 residues. Trimming removed 1 base from V and 0 bases from J; junction bases left unmatched: 17. Germline assignment: CDR1 LNHNV and CDR2 YYDKDF (reference sequence). This chain's CDR3 is CATSRARVGQRGNTNTGELFF. The CDR3 DNA sequence: TGTGCCACCAGCAGAGCCCGGGTGGGACAGCGCGGAAATACGAACACCGGGGAGCTGTTTTTT.

This chain connects TRBV6-1 to TRBJ2-7; 7 bases agree with TRBD2. The CDR3 has 15 amino acids. Germline V gene data show CDR1 as MNHNS and CDR2 as SASEGT. With V trimmed by 2 bases and J by 4 bases, 8 bases remained unmatched. The CDR3 region is CASSELGGSLYEQYF. The DNA for the CDR3 is TGTGCCAGCAGTGAATTGGGCGGGAGCTTGTACGAGCAGTACTTC.

The chain uses TRBV5-1 and TRBJ2-3, with a weak D call TRBD1 (6 bases). Germline V gives CDR1 SGHRS, CDR2 YFSETQ. This CDR3 has 15 residues. Trimming took off 4 bases at V and 14 bases at J, with 26 bases between the two ends. The CDR3 DNA reads as TGCGCCAGCAGCCTATCCGGGACACCCGGGCTGAATGGGTATTTT. Its translation: CASSLSGTPGLNGYF.

The chain joins TRBV7-2 to TRBJ2-1, with 13 bases aligning to TRBD2. Germline V CDR1 and CDR2: SGHTA, FQGNSA. This CDR3 comprises 15 residues. V lost 4 bases, J lost 8 bases, and 5 bases stayed unmatched. CDR3 loop: CASSSRTSGSYEQFF. The DNA for the CDR3 is TGTGCCAGCAGCTCCCGGACTAGCGGGAGTTATGAGCAGTTCTTC.

V and J are TRBV4-1 and TRBJ2-5; D remains ambiguous. The closer fit of TRBJ2-7 to the DNA end suggests the J call may be wrong. This CDR3 spans 15 amino acids. Germline loops: CDR1 MGHRA, CDR2 YSYEKL. The CDR3 bases are TGCGCCAGCAGCCAAGGACCGGGTTTCTCCTACGAGCAGTACTTC. Its protein is CASSQGPGFSYEQYF.

The rearrangement uses TRBV7-6 and TRBJ2-7; no clear D gene. In germline, CDR1 is SGHVS, CDR2 FNYEAQ. The CDR3 is 15 amino acids. V was trimmed by 1 base and J by 2 bases, leaving 12 bases between them. CDR3 sequence: CASSLGSTSPYEQYF. The CDR3 DNA follows: TGTGCCAGCAGCTTAGGTTCGACCAGTCCCTACGAGCAGTACTTC.

The chain links TRBV4-1 to TRBJ2-7; 10 positions match TRBD2. The germline V gene has CDR1 MGHRA and CDR2 YSYEKL. This CDR3 is 19 amino acids long. After removal of 1 base from V and 3 bases from J, the junction contained 15 bases not matched to a gene. The CDR3 spells CASSQVRTSGGTLHYEQYF. In nucleotides, the CDR3 is TGCGCCAGCAGCCAAGTCAGGACTAGCGGAGGAACCCTGCACTACGAGCAGTACTTC.